Each of the 4 T cell receptor beta chains below was sequenced from the same sample in a study of human CD4 T cells and Enterobacteriaceae. The method was immunoSEQ multiplex PCR; TCRdb's version includes in-frame clones alone and lacks a portion of them. The sample contains fewer than 35,000 clones, 80% to 90% of which appear only once. Memory CD4+ T cells were sorted as all CD4+ cells except CD45RA+CCR7+CD95- naive cells, over 98% pure. Source material: memory CD4+ T cells from blood. The receptors shown here come from a human donor in good health.

A single count supports this clone. This CDR3 is CASSHRGQGSTDTQYF. CDR3 sequence (DNA): TGCGCCAGCAGCCATCGTGGACAGGGGAGCACAGATACGCAGTATTTT. The V and J genes are TRBV4-1 and TRBJ2-3; 9 nucleotides match TRBD1. Germline V gene lookup returns CDR1 MGHRA and CDR2 YSYEKL. The J segment lost 0 bases and the V segment lost 3 bases, leaving 4 bases of the junction unmatched. CDR3 size: 16 residues.

The sample holds a few counts of this clone. V usage is TRBV9 and J usage is TRBJ2-5; a possible D gene is TRBD1 (5 bases). Germline-derived CDR1 and CDR2 are SGDLS and YYNGEE. The V gene lost 4 bases and the J gene lost 4 bases, with 14 bases spanning the gap. The CDR3 runs 14 residues. The CDR3 loop is CASSPQTARETQYF. Written as DNA, the CDR3 is TGTGCCAGCAGCCCACAGACAGCACGAGAGACCCAGTACTTC.

The gene calls are TRBV6-5 and TRBJ1-2, with 8 bases matching TRBD1. The CDR3 runs to 15 residues. The germline V gene has CDR1 MNHEY and CDR2 SVGAGI. V was pared by 6 bases and J by 3 bases, with 9 bases of the junction left unmatched. As DNA, the CDR3 is TGTGCCAGCAGGGACAGGGCATTGGGATACTATGGCTACACCTTC. Its translation: CASRDRALGYYGYTF.

The chain combines TRBV5-4 with TRBJ2-7, with 8 nucleotides matching TRBD2. The CDR3 runs to 15 residues. Germline assignment: CDR1 SGHNT and CDR2 YYREEE (reference sequence). The J segment lost 6 bases and the V segment lost 3 bases, leaving 11 bases of the junction unmatched. As DNA, the CDR3 is TGTGCCAGCAGCTCCGGGGGGGTGAGTCGGTTCGAGCAGTACTTC. It translates to CASSSGGVSRFEQYF.